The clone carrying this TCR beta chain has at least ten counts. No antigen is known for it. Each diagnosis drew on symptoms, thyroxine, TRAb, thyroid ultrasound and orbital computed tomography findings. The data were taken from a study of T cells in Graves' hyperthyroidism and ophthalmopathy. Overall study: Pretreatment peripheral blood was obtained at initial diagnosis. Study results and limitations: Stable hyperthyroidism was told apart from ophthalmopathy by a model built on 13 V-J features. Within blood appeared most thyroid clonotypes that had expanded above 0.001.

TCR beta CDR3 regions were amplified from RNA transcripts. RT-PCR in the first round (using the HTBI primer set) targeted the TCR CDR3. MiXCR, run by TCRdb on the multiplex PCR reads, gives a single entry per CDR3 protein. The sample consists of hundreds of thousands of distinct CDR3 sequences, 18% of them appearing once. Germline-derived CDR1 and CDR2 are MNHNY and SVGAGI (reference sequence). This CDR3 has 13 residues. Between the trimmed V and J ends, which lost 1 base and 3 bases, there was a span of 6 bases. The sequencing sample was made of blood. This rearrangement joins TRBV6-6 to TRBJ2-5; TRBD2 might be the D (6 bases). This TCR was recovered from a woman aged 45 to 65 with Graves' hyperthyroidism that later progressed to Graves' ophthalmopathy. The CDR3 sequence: CASSYWGEETQYF. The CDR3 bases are TGTGCCAGCAGTTACTGGGGGGAAGAGACCCAGTACTTC.